Each of the 29 T cell receptor beta chains below was sequenced from the same sample in a study of T-cell memory formation after mild COVID-19. Each CDR3 protein gets one entry after TCRdb re-called the 5' RACE reads with MiXCR. The sample lists roughly 240,000 distinct CDR3 sequences; around 15% were seen once. Sequencing used PBMCs or a T cell subset sorted from them (not recorded which). The receptors derive from a man younger than 35 who had mild COVID-19 (a few samples of this study predate the infection). Cell type and time point are not known.

This clonotype has only a few counts. CDR3 sequence reads: CSVRVNRDDGYTF. In DNA form, the CDR3 reads TGCAGCGTCCGGGTTAACAGGGATGATGGCTACACCTTC. The chain couples TRBV29-1 to TRBJ1-2; weak D call: TRBD1 (6 bases). Trimming left V 6 bases short and J 6 bases short, with 17 bases between. CDR3 length equals 13 residues. Per the germline V gene, CDR1 is SQVTM and CDR2 is ANQGSEA.

The chain combines TRBV18 with TRBJ2-7, with D tentatively TRBD1 (6 bases). V was trimmed by 5 bases and J by 0 bases, leaving 14 bases between them. CDR1 KGHSH and CDR2 LQKENI come from the germline V gene. The CDR3 is 15 residues long. The CDR3, as DNA: TGTGCCAGCTCAGCCGGGACAACCAGCTCCTACGAGCAGTACGTC. It yields the protein CASSAGTTSSYEQYV.

The rearrangement links TRBV6-5 to TRBJ2-1; 13 bases match TRBD2. With 7 bases clipped from V and 7 bases from J, the junction kept 7 bases outside the gene matches. The CDR3 spans 15 residues. Germline CDR1 MNHEY, CDR2 SVGAGI. The CDR3 nucleotides read TGTGCCAGCACCCAACTAGCGGGGGGGCATAATGAGCAGTTCTTC. As protein: CASTQLAGGHNEQFF.

This chain joins TRBV7-9 and TRBJ1-4; D call uncertain. CDR3 length: 14 amino acids. V was shortened by 3 bases and J by 8 bases, with 13 bases between the two germline ends. Germline CDR1 reads SEHNR; CDR2 reads FQNEAQ (reference sequence). The CDR3 here is CASSFMGSREKLFF. CDR3 nucleotides: TGTGCCAGCAGCTTTATGGGAAGTCGAGAAAAACTGTTTTTT.

This clonotype has a handful of counts. The rearrangement links TRBV20-1 to TRBJ2-1; D unclear. V gave up 3 bases and J gave up 5 bases, with 17 bases separating them. CDR3 length: 15 amino acids. Per the germline V gene, CDR1 is DFQATT and CDR2 is SNEGSKA (reference sequence). In DNA form, the CDR3 reads TGCAGTGCTAGCCTTTATTTCGGTAGGAACAATGAGCAGTTCTTC. It encodes CSASLYFGRNNEQFF.

This clonotype was recorded many times. This sequence joins TRBV7-9 and TRBJ2-3; D gene ambiguous. The CDR3 is 12 amino acids. The V end lost 5 bases, the J end lost 2 bases, and 5 bases lay between the germline ends. Germline V gives CDR1 SEHNR, CDR2 FQNEAQ (reference sequence). CDR3 residues: CASSPYTDTQYF. The CDR3 bases are TGTGCCAGCAGCCCTTACACAGATACGCAGTATTTT.

CDR3 protein: CASRGAERGEQYF. The DNA for the CDR3 is TGTGCCAGCAGGGGAGCTGAGCGCGGTGAGCAGTACTTC. The chain combines TRBV6-2 or TRBV6-3 with TRBJ2-7; weak D call: TRBD2 (5 bases). The CDR3 length is 13 residues. CDR1 MNHEY and CDR2 SVGEGT come from the germline V gene. Between the trimmed V and J ends, which lost 6 bases and 7 bases, there was a span of 16 bases.

This chain links TRBV20-1 with TRBJ2-2; D is perhaps TRBD1 (6 bases). Germline V gene sequence: CDR1 DFQATT, CDR2 SNEGSKA (reference sequence). The CDR3 is 13 residues long. V dropped 6 bases and J dropped 5 bases, with 13 bases sitting between them. In DNA, the CDR3 is TGCAGTGCAATCCACAGGGAGACCGGGGAGCTGTTTTTT. Residues: CSAIHRETGELFF.

This clonotype was recorded at least ten times. V usage is TRBV4-2 and J usage is TRBJ1-6; TRBD1 is a possible D gene (5 bases). This CDR3 comprises 16 residues. Germline V CDR1 and CDR2: LGHNA, YNFKEQ. The V end was cut by 4 bases, the J end by 4 bases, with 14 bases between. The CDR3 here is CASSPEGAAYNSPLHF. CDR3 nucleotides: TGTGCCAGCAGCCCAGAAGGGGCAGCGTATAATTCACCCCTCCACTTT.

This clonotype was observed a handful of times. The V gene is TRBV3-1, the J gene TRBJ1-3; no definite D call. V lost 0 bases to trimming and J lost 4 bases, with 4 bases between them. The CDR3 length is 13 residues. Germline assignment: CDR1 LGHDT and CDR2 YNNKEL (reference sequence). CDR3 in amino acids: CASSQEGGNTIYF. For the CDR3, the DNA is TGTGCCAGCAGCCAAGAGGGAGGAAACACCATATATTTT.

The V call is TRBV12-5, the J call TRBJ2-3; unclear D gene. This CDR3 contains 13 residues. V gave up 2 bases and J gave up 4 bases, with 7 bases separating them. Germline loops: CDR1 LGHNT, CDR2 FRNRAP. The CDR3, as DNA: TGTGCTAGTGGTTTGACCCTGCCAGATACGCAGTATTTT. Translating gives CASGLTLPDTQYF.

The V call is TRBV7-3, the J call TRBJ2-5; TRBD1 might be the D (6 bases). The germline V gene has CDR1 SGHTA and CDR2 FQGTGA. This CDR3 spans 13 amino acids. Trimming cost V 4 bases and J 4 bases, with 10 bases left between them. CDR3 sequence: CASSSGDGETQYF. CDR3 nucleotides: TGTGCCAGCAGCTCAGGGGATGGAGAGACCCAGTACTTC.

The genes are TRBV4-1 and TRBJ2-5; tentative D call: TRBD2 (7 bases). The germline V gene encodes CDR1 MGHRA and CDR2 YSYEKL. The CDR3 contains 16 residues. V lost 0 bases to trimming and J lost 2 bases, with 13 bases between them. The CDR3 bases are TGCGCCAGCAGCCAAGAACCGCGGGGGCCTCAAGAGACCCAGTACTTC. Its protein is CASSQEPRGPQETQYF.

This clonotype was seen a few times. The gene calls are TRBV20-1 and TRBJ2-1; D is unresolved. The CDR3 totals 13 residues. V lost 5 bases and J lost 7, with 15 bases in between. Per the germline V gene, CDR1 is DFQATT and CDR2 is SNEGSKA (reference sequence). The CDR3 DNA is TGCAGTGCTCCCGGCGTGTATCGGAATGAGCAGTTCTTC. Translated: CSAPGVYRNEQFF.

The chain carries TRBV2 and TRBJ2-3, with 8 bases matching TRBD1. The germline V gene has CDR1 SNHLY and CDR2 FYNNEI. The CDR3 spans 13 residues. The junction had 4 bases not matched to a gene; V was cut back by 6 bases and J by 5 bases. CDR3 DNA: TGTGCCAGCAGCGATGACAGGGGAGATACGCAGTATTTT. It specifies CASSDDRGDTQYF.

The sample holds a few counts of this clonotype. V gene TRBV15 combines with J gene TRBJ1-6; D call uncertain. This CDR3 spans 16 amino acids. The germline CDR1 and CDR2 sequences are LNHNV and YYDKDF (reference sequence). V was shortened by 0 bases and J by 10 bases, with 16 bases between the two germline ends. As DNA, the CDR3 is TGTGCCACCAGCAGAGATGCGGACGGGCCCAGATCACCCCTCCACTTT. Translated: CATSRDADGPRSPLHF.

The chain combines TRBV2 with TRBJ2-5; D gene unclear. Trimming took 7 bases from V and 2 from J, leaving 8 bases between them. Germline CDR1 reads SNHLY; CDR2 reads FYNNEI. The CDR3 runs 12 residues. CDR3 in DNA: TGTGCCAGCATCGGCAGTCAAGAGACCCAGTACTTC. Its protein product is CASIGSQETQYF.

The chain joins TRBV12-3 or TRBV12-4 to TRBJ1-3; a weak D match, TRBD1 (6 bases). The CDR3 loop spans 15 amino acids. The V gene lost 6 bases and the J gene lost 2 bases, with 14 bases spanning the gap. The CDR3 coding sequence is TGTGCCAGCAGAGCCAGGGGCCTGCCTGGAAACACCATATATTTT. Translated: CASRARGLPGNTIYF.

This rearrangement joins TRBV4-2 to TRBJ1-1; no clear D gene. CDR3 length equals 14 residues. Germline V CDR1 and CDR2: LGHNA, YNFKEQ. V was pared by 0 bases and J by 2 bases, with 7 bases between. DNA of the CDR3: TGTGCCAGCAGCCAAGATCTGCTAAACACTGAAGCTTTCTTT. Protein product: CASSQDLLNTEAFF.

In this sample, this clonotype turned up a few times. The V call is TRBV27, the J call TRBJ1-1; weak D call: TRBD1 (5 bases). The V end was cut by 1 base, the J end by 3 bases, with 15 bases between. This CDR3 has 16 residues. Germline values: CDR1 MNHEY, CDR2 SMNVEV (reference sequence). CDR3 nucleotides: TGTGCCAGCAGTTTATATGTGGGGGAATTGTACACTGAAGCTTTCTTT. It specifies CASSLYVGELYTEAFF.

This clonotype was found many times. The gene calls are TRBV29-1 and TRBJ1-1; TRBD1 matches at 7 bases. The CDR3 consists of 14 residues. Trimming at V came to 3 bases and at J to 3 bases, leaving 7 bases not matched to a gene. Germline-derived CDR1 and CDR2 are SQVTM and ANQGSEA. The CDR3 DNA sequence: TGCAGCGTTGAGGCGACAGGGCTGGACACTGAAGCTTTCTTT. Its translation: CSVEATGLDTEAFF.

The rearrangement joins TRBV7-2 to TRBJ2-3; maybe TRBD2 (6 bases). CDR1 and CDR2 from the germline V gene are SGHTA and FQGNSA. V gave up 1 base and J gave up 6 bases, with 14 bases separating them. The CDR3 is 15 residues long. DNA for the CDR3: TGTGCCAGCAGCTTAGTTTCGGGGGTACCCGATACGCAGTATTTT. It is translated as CASSLVSGVPDTQYF.

The V and J genes are TRBV4-1 and TRBJ2-1; 8 nucleotides match TRBD2. The CDR3 consists of 17 residues. Per the germline V gene, CDR1 is MGHRA and CDR2 is YSYEKL. Trimming took 1 base from V and 7 from J; bases not matched to a gene: 12. The CDR3: CASSQVGGGGPGNEQFF. For the CDR3, the DNA is TGCGCCAGCAGCCAAGTGGGAGGCGGGGGGCCTGGTAATGAGCAGTTCTTC.

The chain is built from TRBV4-3 and TRBJ2-1, with 8 bases lining up with TRBD2. CDR3 length: 15 amino acids. The V gene end was trimmed by 0 bases and the J gene end by 5 bases; junction bases not matched to a gene: 3. CDR1 and CDR2 from the germline V gene are LGHNA and YSLEER. Here the CDR3 DNA reads TGCGCCAGCAGCCAAGACGGGGGGGCCAACAATGAGCAGTTCTTC. Translation gives CASSQDGGANNEQFF.

Many counts were recorded for this clonotype. The chain uses TRBV14 and TRBJ2-5, with D perhaps TRBD1 (5 bases). Germline V gene sequence: CDR1 SGHDN, CDR2 FVKESK. V was pared by 3 bases and J by 5 bases, with 7 bases between. The CDR3 totals 12 residues. The CDR3 nucleotides read TGTGCCAGCAGCCAGTCAGGGGAGACCCAGTACTTC. Amino acids: CASSQSGETQYF.

V is TRBV6-2 or TRBV6-3 and J is TRBJ2-1; 12 nucleotides agree with TRBD2. The CDR3 is 17 amino acids. Germline V gives CDR1 MNHEY, CDR2 SVGEGT. Trimming took 0 bases from V and 7 from J; bases not matched to a gene: 7. The CDR3 nucleotides read TGTGCCAGCAGTTACTCTCCACTAGCGGGGGGTTATAATGAGCAGTTCTTC. It translates to CASSYSPLAGGYNEQFF.

The sample holds a few counts of this clonotype. This chain uses TRBV6-9 with TRBJ2-7; 7 bases align to TRBD1. CDR1 and CDR2 from the germline V gene are MNHGY and SVAAGI. Trimming took 10 bases from V and 7 from J; bases not matched to a gene: 10. There are 12 residues in the CDR3. The CDR3 loop is CATPDRSGEQYV. CDR3 DNA sequence: TGTGCCACCCCGGACAGGTCGGGAGAGCAGTACGTC.

This rearrangement joins TRBV7-2 to TRBJ2-7; maybe TRBD1 (6 bases). The CDR3 contains 12 residues. From germline, CDR1 is SGHTA and CDR2 FQGNSA. Trimming stripped 8 bases from V and 2 bases from J, with 10 bases between. CDR3 nucleotide sequence: TGTGCCAGCCCGTACAGGGCCTACGAGCAGTACTTC. As protein: CASPYRAYEQYF.

The rearrangement joins TRBV6-5 to TRBJ1-2; TRBD1 is a possible D gene (5 bases). This CDR3 has 15 amino acids. The V gene's germline CDR1 is MNHEY and CDR2 SVGAGI. Deletions cut 6 bases from V and 2 bases from J, with 16 bases between. The CDR3 DNA reads as TGTGCCAGCAGGGAGAACGGGGGAAGGAACTATGGCTACACCTTC. Encoded protein: CASRENGGRNYGYTF.